This T cell receptor (beta chain) emerged from a study of sequential checkpoint blockade in melanoma. Study-wide background: Arm A got nivolumab then ipilimumab; arm B the reverse, 1:1. Each arm's sequence ended with maintenance nivolumab.

The data were produced by immunoSEQ multiplex PCR, yet TCRdb's version contains in-frame clones alone and is incomplete. The data contain around 9,800 clones, under 60% of them singletons. This CDR3 comprises 17 residues. CDR1 is SGHNT, CDR2 YYREEE, per germline (reference sequence). The ends lost 0 bases at V and 0 bases at J; junction bases unmatched: 6. Treatment noted: randomized to nivolumab then ipilimumab (arm A) or the reverse (arm B). Patients had received no earlier DNA-damaging chemotherapy. Live CD3+CD8+ CD19− CD56− cells were sorted from PBMCs. This sequence joins TRBV5-4 and TRBJ1-3, with 7 positions matching TRBD1. The sequence derives from a human donor with melanoma. The material sequenced was CD8+ T cells sorted from blood (inferred from file names), taken from a patient given nivolumab and ipilimumab in sequence. CDR3 in amino acids: CASSLGDSLTSGNTIYF. The CDR3 nucleotides are TGTGCCAGCAGCTTGGGGGACAGCCTAACCTCTGGAAACACCATATATTTT.